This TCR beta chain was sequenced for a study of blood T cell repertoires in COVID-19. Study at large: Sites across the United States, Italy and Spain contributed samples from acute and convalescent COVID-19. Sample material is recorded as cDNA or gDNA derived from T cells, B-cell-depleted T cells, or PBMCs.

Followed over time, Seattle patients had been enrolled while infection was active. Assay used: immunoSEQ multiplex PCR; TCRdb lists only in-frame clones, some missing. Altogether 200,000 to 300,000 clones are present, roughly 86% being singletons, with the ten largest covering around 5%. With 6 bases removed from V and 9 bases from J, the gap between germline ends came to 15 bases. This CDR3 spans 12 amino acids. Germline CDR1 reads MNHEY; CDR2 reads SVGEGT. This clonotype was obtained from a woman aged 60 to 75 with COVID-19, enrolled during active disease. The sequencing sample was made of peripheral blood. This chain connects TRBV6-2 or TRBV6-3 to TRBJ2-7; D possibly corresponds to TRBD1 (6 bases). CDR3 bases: TGTGCCAGCAGCAAACCGGGACAAAGGCAGTACTTC. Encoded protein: CASSKPGQRQYF.